This passage covers 2 T cell receptor beta chains from one sample sequenced in a study of blood T cell repertoires in COVID-19. Profiled with immunoSEQ multiplex PCR; TCRdb holds only in-frame clones, not every one. This table has 250,000 to 350,000 clones, about nine tenths appearing once. Sequencing input: peripheral blood. Receptors originate from a woman in her sixties with acute or convalescent COVID-19.

The chain employs TRBV27 and TRBJ1-2; 7 bases fit TRBD1. The germline gives CDR1 MNHEY, CDR2 SMNVEV (reference sequence). CDR3 size: 13 residues. The V segment lost 5 bases and the J segment 2 bases; nucleotides outside the gene matches: 2. CDR3 DNA: TGTGCCAGCAGTCAACAGGGGAACTATGGCTACACCTTC. Its protein product is CASSQQGNYGYTF.

The V and J genes are TRBV7-2 and TRBJ2-2, with 10 bases aligning to TRBD2. The CDR3 consists of 20 residues. The V and J ends lost 0 bases and 2 bases, in that order; junction bases with no gene match: 12. Germline CDR1 SGHTA, CDR2 FQGNSA. The CDR3 region has the DNA TGTGCCAGCAGCTTAGCCCCTAGCGGGGGTTGGGGGAGAAACACCGGGGAGCTGTTTTTT. It codes for CASSLAPSGGWGRNTGELFF.